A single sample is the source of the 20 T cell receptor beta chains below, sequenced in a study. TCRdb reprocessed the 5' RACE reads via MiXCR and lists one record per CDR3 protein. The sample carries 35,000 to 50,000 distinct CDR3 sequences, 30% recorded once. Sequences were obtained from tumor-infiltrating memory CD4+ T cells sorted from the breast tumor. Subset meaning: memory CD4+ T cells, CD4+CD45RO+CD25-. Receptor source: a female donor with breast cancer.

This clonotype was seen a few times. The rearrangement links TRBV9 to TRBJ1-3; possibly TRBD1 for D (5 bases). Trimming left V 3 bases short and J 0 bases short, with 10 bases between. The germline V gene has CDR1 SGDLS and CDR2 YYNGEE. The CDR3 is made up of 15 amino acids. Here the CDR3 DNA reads TGTGCCAGCAGCGCAACAGGATACTCTGGAAACACCATATATTTT. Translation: CASSATGYSGNTIYF.

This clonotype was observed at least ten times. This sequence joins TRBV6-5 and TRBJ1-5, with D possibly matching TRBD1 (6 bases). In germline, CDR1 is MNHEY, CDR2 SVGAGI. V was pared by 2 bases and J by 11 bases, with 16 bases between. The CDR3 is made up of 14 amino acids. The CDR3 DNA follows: TGTGCCAGCAGTTACGGGGCAGGGGAAGGAACCCAGCATTTT. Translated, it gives CASSYGAGEGTQHF.

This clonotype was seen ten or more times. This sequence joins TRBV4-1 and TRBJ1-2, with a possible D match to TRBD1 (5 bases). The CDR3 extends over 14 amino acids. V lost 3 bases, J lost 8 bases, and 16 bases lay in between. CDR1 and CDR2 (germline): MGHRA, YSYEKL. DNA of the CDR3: TGCGCCAGCAGCCAGCTTCCAGGGTCGCGAGGCTACACCTTC. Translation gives CASSQLPGSRGYTF.

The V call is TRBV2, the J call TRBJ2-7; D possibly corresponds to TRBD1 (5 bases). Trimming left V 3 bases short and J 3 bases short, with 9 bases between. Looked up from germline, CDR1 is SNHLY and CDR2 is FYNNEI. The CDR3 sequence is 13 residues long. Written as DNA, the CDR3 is TGTGCCAGCAGTGACCAGGGCTTCTACGAGCAGTACTTC. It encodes CASSDQGFYEQYF.

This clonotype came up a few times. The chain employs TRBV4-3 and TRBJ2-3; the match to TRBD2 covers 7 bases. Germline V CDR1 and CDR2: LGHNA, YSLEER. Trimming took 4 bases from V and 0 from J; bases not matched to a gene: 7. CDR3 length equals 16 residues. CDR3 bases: TGCGCCAGCAGCCCCGTCCCTAGCGGAAGCACAGATACGCAGTATTTT. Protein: CASSPVPSGSTDTQYF.

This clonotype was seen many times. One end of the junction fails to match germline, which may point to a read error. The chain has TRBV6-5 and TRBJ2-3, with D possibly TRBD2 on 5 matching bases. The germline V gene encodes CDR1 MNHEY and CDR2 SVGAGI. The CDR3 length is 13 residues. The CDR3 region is CAIRDSRTYTQYF. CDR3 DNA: TGTGCCATACGGGATTCACGCACATATACGCAGTATTTT.

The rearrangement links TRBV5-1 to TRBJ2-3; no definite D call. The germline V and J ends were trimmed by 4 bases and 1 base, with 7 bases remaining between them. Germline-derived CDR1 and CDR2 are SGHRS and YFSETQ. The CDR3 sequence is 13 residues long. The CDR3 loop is CASSRPGTDTQYF. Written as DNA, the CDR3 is TGCGCCAGCAGCCGCCCGGGCACAGATACGCAGTATTTT. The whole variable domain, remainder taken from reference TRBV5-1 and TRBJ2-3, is KAGVTQTPRYLIKTRGQQVTLSCSPISGHRSVSWYQQTPGQGLQFLFEYFSETQRNKGNFPGRFSGRQFSNSRSEMNVSTLELGDSALYLCASSRPGTDTQYFGPGTRLTVL.

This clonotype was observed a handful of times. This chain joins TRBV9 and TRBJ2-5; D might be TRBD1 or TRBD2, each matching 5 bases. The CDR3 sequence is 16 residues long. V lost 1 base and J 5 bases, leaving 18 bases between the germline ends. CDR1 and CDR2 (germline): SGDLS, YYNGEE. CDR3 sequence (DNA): TGTGCCAGCAGCGTATCCGGGACCCCAGGTATTGAGACCCAGTACTTC. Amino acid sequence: CASSVSGTPGIETQYF.

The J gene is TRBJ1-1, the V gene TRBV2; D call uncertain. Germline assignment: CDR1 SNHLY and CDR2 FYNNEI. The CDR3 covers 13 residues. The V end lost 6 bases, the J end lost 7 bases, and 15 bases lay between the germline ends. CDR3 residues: CASSKRYGSEAFF. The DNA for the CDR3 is TGTGCCAGCAGCAAACGGTACGGGAGTGAAGCTTTCTTT.

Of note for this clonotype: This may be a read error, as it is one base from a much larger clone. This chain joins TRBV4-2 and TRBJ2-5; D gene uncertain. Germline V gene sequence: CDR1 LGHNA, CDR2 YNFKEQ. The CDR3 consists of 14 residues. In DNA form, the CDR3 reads TGTACCAGCAGCCAAGGTACTCTTCCGGAGACCCAGTACTTC. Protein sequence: CTSSQGTLPETQYF.

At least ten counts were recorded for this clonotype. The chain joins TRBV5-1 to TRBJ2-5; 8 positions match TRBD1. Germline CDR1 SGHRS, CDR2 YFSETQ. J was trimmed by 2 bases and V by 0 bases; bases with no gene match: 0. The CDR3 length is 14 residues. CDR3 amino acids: CASSLGQGQETQYF. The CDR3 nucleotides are TGCGCCAGCAGCTTGGGACAGGGGCAAGAGACCCAGTACTTC. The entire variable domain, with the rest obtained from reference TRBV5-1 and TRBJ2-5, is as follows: KAGVTQTPRYLIKTRGQQVTLSCSPISGHRSVSWYQQTPGQGLQFLFEYFSETQRNKGNFPGRFSGRQFSNSRSEMNVSTLELGDSALYLCASSLGQGQETQYFGPGTRLLVL.

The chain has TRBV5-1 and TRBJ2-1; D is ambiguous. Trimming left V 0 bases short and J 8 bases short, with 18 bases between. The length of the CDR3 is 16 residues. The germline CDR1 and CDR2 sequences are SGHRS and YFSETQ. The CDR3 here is CASSLAAAGPGDEQFF. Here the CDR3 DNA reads TGCGCCAGCAGCTTGGCCGCTGCTGGCCCGGGCGATGAGCAGTTCTTC.

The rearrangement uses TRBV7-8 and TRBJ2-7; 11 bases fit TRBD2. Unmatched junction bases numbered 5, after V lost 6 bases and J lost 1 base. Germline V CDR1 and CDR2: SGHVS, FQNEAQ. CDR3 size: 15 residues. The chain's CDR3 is CASRAGTSGSYEQYF. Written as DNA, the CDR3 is TGTGCCAGCAGGGCCGGGACTAGCGGATCCTACGAGCAGTACTTC.

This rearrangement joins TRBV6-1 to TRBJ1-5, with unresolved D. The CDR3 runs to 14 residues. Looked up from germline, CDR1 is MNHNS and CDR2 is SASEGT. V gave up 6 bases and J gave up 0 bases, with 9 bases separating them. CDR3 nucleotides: TGTGCCAGCAGGGGCCTTAATAGCAATCAGCCCCAGCATTTT. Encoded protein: CASRGLNSNQPQHF.

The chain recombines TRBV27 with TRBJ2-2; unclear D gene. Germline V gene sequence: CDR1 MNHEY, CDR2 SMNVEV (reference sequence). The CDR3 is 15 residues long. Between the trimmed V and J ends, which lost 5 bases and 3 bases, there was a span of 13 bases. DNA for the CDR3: TGTGCCAGCAGTCCCGCGACGGGTGACACCGGGGAGCTGTTTTTT. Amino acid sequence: CASSPATGDTGELFF.

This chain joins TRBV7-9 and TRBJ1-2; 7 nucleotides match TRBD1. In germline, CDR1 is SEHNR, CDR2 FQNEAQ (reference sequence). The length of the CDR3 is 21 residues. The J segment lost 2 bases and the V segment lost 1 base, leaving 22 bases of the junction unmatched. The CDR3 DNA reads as TGTGCCAGCAGCTTAGTAGTGGGTAGGGGGACAGAAGGGGCCCGGAACTATGGCTACACCTTC. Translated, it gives CASSLVVGRGTEGARNYGYTF.

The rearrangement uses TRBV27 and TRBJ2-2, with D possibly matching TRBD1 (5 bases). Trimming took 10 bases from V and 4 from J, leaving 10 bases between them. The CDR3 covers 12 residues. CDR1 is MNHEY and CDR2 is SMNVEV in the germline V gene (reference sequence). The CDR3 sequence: CATWGGTGELFF. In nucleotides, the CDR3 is TGTGCCACCTGGGGCGGCACCGGGGAGCTGTTTTTT.

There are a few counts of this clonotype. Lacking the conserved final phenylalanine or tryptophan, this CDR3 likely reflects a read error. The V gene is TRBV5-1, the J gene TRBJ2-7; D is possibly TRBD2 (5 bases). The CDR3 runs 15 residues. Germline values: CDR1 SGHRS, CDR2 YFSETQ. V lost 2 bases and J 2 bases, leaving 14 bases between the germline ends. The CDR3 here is CASSLRVPGTYEQYL. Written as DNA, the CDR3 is TGCGCCAGCAGCTTACGCGTCCCGGGGACCTACGAGCAGTACCTC.

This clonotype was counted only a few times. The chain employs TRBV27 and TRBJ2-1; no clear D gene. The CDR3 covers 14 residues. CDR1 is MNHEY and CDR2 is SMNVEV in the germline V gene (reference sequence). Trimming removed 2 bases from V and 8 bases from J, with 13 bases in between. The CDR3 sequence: CASSLGRARHEQFF. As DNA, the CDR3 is TGTGCCAGCAGTTTAGGACGAGCCCGCCATGAGCAGTTCTTC.

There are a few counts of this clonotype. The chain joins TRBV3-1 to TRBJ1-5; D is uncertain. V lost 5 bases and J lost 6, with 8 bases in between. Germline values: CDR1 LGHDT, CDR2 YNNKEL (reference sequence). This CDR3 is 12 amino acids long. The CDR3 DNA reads TGTGCCAGCAGCGACGGAGGTCAGCCCCAGCATTTT. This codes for CASSDGGQPQHF.